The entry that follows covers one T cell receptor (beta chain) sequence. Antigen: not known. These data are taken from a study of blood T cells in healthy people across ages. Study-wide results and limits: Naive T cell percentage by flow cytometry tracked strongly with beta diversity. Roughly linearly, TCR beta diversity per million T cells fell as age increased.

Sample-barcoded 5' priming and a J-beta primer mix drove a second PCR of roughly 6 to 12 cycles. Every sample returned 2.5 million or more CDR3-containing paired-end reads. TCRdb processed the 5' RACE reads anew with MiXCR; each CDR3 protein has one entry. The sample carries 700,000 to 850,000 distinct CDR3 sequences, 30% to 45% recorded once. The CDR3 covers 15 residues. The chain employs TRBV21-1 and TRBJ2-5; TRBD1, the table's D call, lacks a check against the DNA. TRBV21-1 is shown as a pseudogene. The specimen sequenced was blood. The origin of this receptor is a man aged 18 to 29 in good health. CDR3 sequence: CASSIKGGAAETQYF. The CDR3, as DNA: TGTGCCAGCAGCATAAAGGGGGGGGCCGCGGAGACCCAGTACTTC.